These 27 T cell receptor beta chains share one sample of origin, sequenced in a study of regulatory T cells in long-lasting Graves disease. This sample's time point: newly diagnosed GD, antithyroid drugs for less than 3 months. Extracted PBMC RNA gave rise to the TCR library. HTBI primers from iRepertoire and Arm-PCR of CDR3 regions yielded the TCR beta libraries. Each CDR3 protein gets one entry after TCRdb re-called the multiplex PCR reads with MiXCR. The table includes around 470,000 distinct CDR3 sequences, roughly 15% detected once. The same sample was also used in a study of T cells in Graves' hyperthyroidism and ophthalmopathy.

Material: peripheral blood mononuclear cells (PBMCs), obtained at new diagnosis, from a patient treated with antithyroid drugs. The receptors originated from a woman aged 50 to 60 with Graves disease.

This clonotype was seen at least ten times. The rearrangement joins TRBV12-3 or TRBV12-4 to TRBJ2-7, with 9 bases matching TRBD1. The CDR3 is 15 residues long. V gave up 5 bases and J gave up 3 bases; unmatched junction bases: 8. The DNA for the CDR3 is TGTGCCAGCAGTCCCCGGACAGGGGCCGTCTACGAGCAGTACTTC. It translates to CASSPRTGAVYEQYF.

The V gene is TRBV5-4, the J gene TRBJ2-1; the match to TRBD2 covers 9 bases. This CDR3 spans 18 amino acids. Germline trimming cut 0 bases from V and 1 base from J; bases unmatched to any gene: 8. Germline lookup yields CDR1 SGHNT and CDR2 YYREEE (reference sequence). As DNA, the CDR3 is TGTGCCAGCAGCTTGGAACAGGTTAGCGGGAGTTCCTACAATGAGCAGTTCTTC. This gives the protein CASSLEQVSGSSYNEQFF.

This clonotype showed up many times. The chain has TRBV6-1 and TRBJ2-7, with TRBD1 identical over 10 bases. Trimming took 8 bases from V and 4 from J; bases not matched to a gene: 11. CDR3 length: 15 amino acids. Germline values: CDR1 MNHNS, CDR2 SASEGT. CDR3: CASRLLRDRGYEQYF. The CDR3 coding sequence is TGTGCCAGCCGACTACTCCGGGACAGGGGTTACGAGCAGTACTTC.

This clonotype showed up many times. This chain connects TRBV29-1 to TRBJ1-1; no definite D call. The germline CDR1 and CDR2 sequences are SQVTM and ANQGSEA. V shed 0 bases and J shed 8 bases, with 10 bases lying between them. CDR3 size: 12 residues. CDR3 coding DNA: TGCAGCGTTGAAGATCGAGATAGGGAAGCTTTCTTT. Translation: CSVEDRDREAFF.

The V gene is TRBV5-5, the J gene TRBJ2-7; TRBD1 or TRBD2 may be the D gene (5 bases each). With 0 bases removed from V and 7 bases from J, the gap between germline ends came to 17 bases. This CDR3 is 15 amino acids long. Germline CDR1 reads SGHKS; CDR2 reads YYEKEE (reference sequence). In DNA, the CDR3 is TGTGCCAGCAGCTTGGAAGGGACCCCGACCGTGGAGCAGTACTTC. Its translation: CASSLEGTPTVEQYF.

For this clonotype: With a much larger clone just one base away, this may be a read error. This sequence joins TRBV2 and TRBJ1-5; 9 bases align to TRBD1. The CDR3 loop spans 15 amino acids. Unmatched junction bases numbered 9, after V lost 8 bases and J lost 4 bases. Looked up from germline, CDR1 is SNHLY and CDR2 is FYNNEI. The CDR3 loop is CASVRDRVGNQPQHF. Here the CDR3 DNA reads TGTGCCAGCGTACGGGACAGGGTTGGGAATCAGCCCCAGCATTTT.

This clonotype turned up a few times. The gene calls are TRBV5-1 and TRBJ1-6; D is unresolved. V was clipped by 0 bases and J by 10 bases, with 11 bases between them. The CDR3 sequence is 14 residues long. The V gene's germline CDR1 is SGHRS and CDR2 YFSETQ. This CDR3 is CASSLGLEASPLHF. The CDR3 region has the DNA TGCGCCAGCAGCTTGGGTCTGGAGGCCTCACCCCTCCACTTT.

This clonotype was detected ten times or more. The chain links TRBV19 to TRBJ1-1; D may be TRBD1 (6 bases). CDR3 length: 17 residues. Germline V gives CDR1 LNHDA, CDR2 SQIVND (reference sequence). With 2 bases removed from V and 4 bases from J, the gap between germline ends came to 20 bases. The CDR3 loop reads CASSIPFAGELGTEAFF. The CDR3 DNA is TGTGCCAGTAGTATACCCTTTGCAGGGGAATTGGGCACTGAAGCTTTCTTT.

This clonotype was recorded at least ten times. The chain combines TRBV5-1 with TRBJ2-1; 12 nucleotides match TRBD2. Trimming removed 0 bases from V and 6 bases from J; junction bases left unmatched: 4. Germline CDR1 reads SGHRS; CDR2 reads YFSETQ. CDR3 length equals 16 residues. CDR3 in DNA: TGCGCCAGCAGCTTGGAAGGACTAGCGGGAATCAATGAGCAGTTCTTC. It is translated as CASSLEGLAGINEQFF.

The chain uses TRBV12-3 or TRBV12-4 and TRBJ2-1, with 12 nucleotides matching TRBD2. Unmatched junction bases numbered 11, after V lost 8 bases and J lost 9 bases. The CDR3 length is 15 residues. In DNA form, the CDR3 reads TGTGCCAGCGGAGTCTGGACTAGCGGGATCTTTGAGCAGTTCTTC. This codes for CASGVWTSGIFEQFF.

About this clonotype itself: Being one base from a much bigger clone, this may be a read error. Likely a read error: the CDR3 ends without its conserved phenylalanine or tryptophan. V usage is TRBV11-2 and J usage is TRBJ2-3, with 8 bases identical to TRBD2. Germline V gives CDR1 SGHAT, CDR2 FQNNGV. The CDR3 covers 18 residues. V trimming: 5 bases; J trimming: 7 bases; junction bases outside the gene matches: 20. The CDR3 coding sequence is TGTGCCAGCAGCACGCATAGCGGGAAGCTCCCCGAATTTAATACGCAGTATCTT. This encodes CASSTHSGKLPEFNTQYL.

In this sample, this clonotype turned up many times. The rearrangement links TRBV18 to TRBJ2-5; TRBD1 matches at 7 bases. The J call is in doubt because the DNA end fits TRBJ2-1 better. Germline V gene lookup returns CDR1 KGHSH and CDR2 LQKENI. CDR3 size: 13 residues. The CDR3 sequence is CASSPSQGHEQFF. CDR3 nucleotides: TGTGCCAGCTCACCATCACAGGGGCATGAGCAGTTCTTC.

This clonotype came up many times. The DNA of the CDR3 is TGTGCCAGCTCTGCGGGAGGGGTATTGACGGGGGAGCTGTTTTTT. It encodes CASSAGGVLTGELFF. The chain links TRBV2 to TRBJ2-2; 9 nucleotides align to TRBD2. V was pared by 8 bases and J by 8 bases, with 12 bases of the junction left unmatched. The CDR3 runs 15 residues. Per the germline V gene, CDR1 is SNHLY and CDR2 is FYNNEI.

This clonotype was recorded a few times. The CDR3 nucleotides are TGTGCCAGCAGTCGAACCGGGGTCGGCGGCTACACCTTC. It yields the protein CASSRTGVGGYTF. The genes are TRBV6-1 and TRBJ1-2; D unclear. The CDR3 spans 13 residues. V lost 5 bases, J lost 8 bases, and 15 bases lay in between. The V gene's germline CDR1 is MNHNS and CDR2 SASEGT.

The V and J genes are TRBV28 and TRBJ1-1; 9 bases line up with TRBD1. Germline V gene lookup returns CDR1 MDHEN and CDR2 SYDVKM. V lost 1 base to trimming and J lost 2 bases; unmatched junction nucleotides: 11. The CDR3 loop spans 18 amino acids. The CDR3 DNA reads TGTGCCAGCAGTTTATTTCGCCTTTCGGACAGGGGAAACACTGAAGCTTTCTTT. Amino acid sequence: CASSLFRLSDRGNTEAFF.

The J gene is TRBJ2-6, the V gene TRBV5-1; tentatively, D is TRBD2 (5 bases). Trimming took off 0 bases at V and 2 bases at J, with 6 bases between the two ends. This CDR3 has 15 residues. CDR1 is SGHRS, CDR2 YFSETQ, per germline. The CDR3 DNA reads TGCGCCAGCAGCTTGGCCGGGGCTGGGGCCAACGTCCTGACTTTC. As protein: CASSLAGAGANVLTF.

This clonotype showed up many times. The chain combines TRBV28 with TRBJ1-1; 7 nucleotides agree with TRBD1. From germline, CDR1 is MDHEN and CDR2 SYDVKM. This CDR3 contains 16 residues. Trimming cost V 3 bases and J 1 base; bases outside gene matches: 8. The chain's CDR3 is CASSLAWTGPNTEAFF. DNA of the CDR3: TGTGCCAGCAGTTTGGCCTGGACAGGACCGAACACTGAAGCTTTCTTT.

This clonotype was recorded at least ten times. The chain links TRBV6-5 to TRBJ2-1; 7 positions match TRBD2. The V gene end was trimmed by 0 bases and the J gene end by 9 bases; junction bases not matched to a gene: 8. The V gene's germline CDR1 is MNHEY and CDR2 SVGAGI. This CDR3 has 15 residues. CDR3 sequence: CASSYSAGRSFEQFF. CDR3 coding DNA: TGTGCCAGCAGTTACTCAGCGGGACGCAGCTTTGAGCAGTTCTTC.

This clonotype was observed at least ten times. This chain uses TRBV10-3 with TRBJ2-5; 11 nucleotides match TRBD2. Germline values: CDR1 ENHRY, CDR2 SYGVKD. This CDR3 contains 17 residues. The junction had 14 bases not matched to a gene; V was cut back by 10 bases and J by 1 base. CDR3 coding DNA: TGTGCCACCTCCGCGGCCTTGGGACTAGCGGCCCAAGAGACCCAGTACTTC. This gives the protein CATSAALGLAAQETQYF.

This clonotype came up many times. The CDR3: CASSQGGIHGYEQYF. CDR3 sequence (DNA): TGTGCCAGCAGCCAAGGGGGCATTCACGGCTACGAGCAGTACTTC. V gene TRBV11-1 combines with J gene TRBJ2-7; TRBD1 agrees at 7 bases. Germline lookup yields CDR1 SGHAT and CDR2 FQDESV (reference sequence). This CDR3 has 15 amino acids. Trimming cost V 5 bases and J 3 bases; bases outside gene matches: 10.

Details on this clonotype: A much larger clone sits a single nucleotide away, making a read error possible. The chain uses TRBV10-2 and TRBJ2-2, with D tentatively TRBD2 (5 bases). The V gene's germline CDR1 is WSHSY and CDR2 SAAADI. This CDR3 has 16 residues. CDR3 protein: CASIATVTTNTGELLF. In nucleotides, the CDR3 is TGCGCCAGCATAGCTACGGTTACCACGAACACCGGGGAGCTGCTTTTT.

A note on this clonotype: A junction end diverges from the germline sequence, so it may reflect a read error. This chain uses TRBV6-2 or TRBV6-3 with TRBJ2-1, with TRBD2 matching 12 bases. The J call may be faulty, since TRBJ2-5 better matches the DNA end. Germline V CDR1 and CDR2: MNHEY, SVGEGT. The CDR3 sequence is 16 residues long. The CDR3 loop is CAGSYPGLAGRETQYF. CDR3 bases: TGTGCCGGCAGTTACCCCGGACTAGCGGGAAGAGAGACCCAGTACTTC.

This clonotype has ten or more counts. The genes are TRBV24-1 and TRBJ1-5; maybe TRBD1 (6 bases). The germline V gene has CDR1 KGHDR and CDR2 SFDVKD. The CDR3 contains 23 residues. V was shortened by 2 bases and J by 6 bases, with 37 bases between the two germline ends. CDR3 in DNA: TGTGCCACCAGTGATTCCCCGAGGGGGTACGAGTACCAAGGAATTACTGTTTGTCAGCCCCAGCATTTT. It is translated as CATSDSPRGYEYQGITVCQPQHF.

This clonotype was detected ten times or more. This chain connects TRBV10-1 to TRBJ2-3; D may be TRBD2 (5 bases). Germline CDR1 is WNHNN and CDR2 is SYGVQD (reference sequence). The CDR3 sequence is 13 residues long. V lost 6 bases to trimming and J lost 2 bases, with 9 bases between them. The CDR3 DNA follows: TGCGCCAGCAGCGACCGGGACACAGATACGCAGTATTTT. Amino acids: CASSDRDTDTQYF.

There are many counts of this clonotype. The chain couples TRBV2 to TRBJ1-1, with 7 bases aligning to TRBD1. The V gene end was trimmed by 4 bases and the J gene end by 5 bases; junction bases not matched to a gene: 19. CDR1 and CDR2 from the germline V gene are SNHLY and FYNNEI. The CDR3 runs 18 residues. CDR3 amino acids: CASSGRHGRRGRWTEAFF. As DNA, the CDR3 is TGTGCCAGCAGTGGCCGCCACGGGAGGAGGGGGCGGTGGACTGAAGCTTTCTTT.

Ten or more counts support this clonotype. The chain combines TRBV28 with TRBJ1-1; D is uncertain. The CDR3 has 13 residues. The germline V gene encodes CDR1 MDHEN and CDR2 SYDVKM. The germline V and J ends were trimmed by 6 bases and 0 bases, with 8 bases remaining between them. CDR3 sequence: CASRPNMNTEAFF. The CDR3 bases are TGTGCCAGCAGACCTAACATGAACACTGAAGCTTTCTTT.

J is TRBJ1-5 and V is TRBV7-9, with TRBD1 matching 7 bases. The CDR3 is 16 residues long. The ends lost 2 bases at V and 1 base at J; junction bases unmatched: 5. Germline V lookup: CDR1 SEHNR, CDR2 FQNEAQ (reference sequence). The CDR3 bases are TGTGCCAGCAGCTTACAAGGGGGCGGAAGCAATCAGCCCCAGCATTTT. Translated, it gives CASSLQGGGSNQPQHF. The whole variable domain, remainder taken from reference TRBV7-9 and TRBJ1-5, is DTGVSQNPRHKITKRGQNVTFRCDPISEHNRLYWYRQTLGQGPEFLTYFQNEAQLEKSRLLSDRFSAERPKGSFSTLEIQRTEQGDSAMYLCASSLQGGGSNQPQHFGDGTRLSIL.